The 30 T cell receptor beta chains in this list originate from one sample, sequenced in a study of CD8 T cells in Susac syndrome (dated by TCRdb to about 2019). Library generation was performed with the immunoSEQ multiplex PCR assay. RNA was extracted with the RNeasy kit and about 0.45 to 1 ug was reverse transcribed using random hexamers. TCRdb reprocessed the public reads (quality trimming at Q25 with fastp, clone calling with MiXCR) and kept in-frame beta chains. Rows matching on CDR3 protein sequence are summarized as one entry with the most common DNA and genes. For this sample the table gives about 200,000 distinct CDR3 sequences, of which around 93% were detected only once. The leading ten clones occupy around 0.08% of the sample. Sequencing used CD4+ T cells from PBMCs. These receptors were collected from a human donor with multiple sclerosis.

The rearrangement links TRBV20-1 to TRBJ2-7; D not certain. CDR3 length: 13 residues. V lost 2 bases, J lost 4 bases, and 12 bases lay in between. Germline V CDR1 and CDR2: DFQATT, SNEGSKA (reference sequence). The CDR3 sequence: CSARQPAKYEQYF. As DNA, the CDR3 is TGCAGTGCTAGACAACCAGCAAAATACGAGCAGTACTTC.

The chain joins TRBV29-1 to TRBJ2-5, with TRBD2 matching over 8 bases. The CDR3 has 11 amino acids. With V trimmed by 7 bases and J by 4 bases, 2 bases remained unmatched. In germline, CDR1 is SQVTM, CDR2 ANQGSEA. The CDR3 region has the DNA TGCAGCGCTGGGACTAGAGAGACCCAGTACTTC. It translates to CSAGTRETQYF.

The chain joins TRBV24-1 to TRBJ1-2; D is ambiguous. Trimming left V 0 bases short and J 4 bases short, with 11 bases between. The CDR3 extends over 15 amino acids. CDR1 KGHDR and CDR2 SFDVKD come from the germline V gene. CDR3 protein: CATSDLPCVPYGYTF. The CDR3 nucleotides are TGTGCCACCAGTGATTTGCCCTGTGTGCCCTATGGCTACACCTTC.

V and J are TRBV18 and TRBJ1-6; 9 bases are shared with TRBD1. The CDR3 is 14 amino acids. Germline V lookup: CDR1 KGHSH, CDR2 LQKENI. The V gene end was trimmed by 3 bases and the J gene end by 11 bases; junction bases not matched to a gene: 5. CDR3 sequence reads: CASSPPGQGTPLHF. CDR3 bases: TGTGCCAGCTCACCCCCGGGACAGGGTACACCCCTCCACTTT.

This chain links TRBV12-3 or TRBV12-4 with TRBJ2-5, with D possibly being TRBD2 (5 bases). The ends were cut back, 7 bases at V and 3 bases at J, with 12 bases in the middle. This CDR3 has 13 amino acids. CDR3 region: CASTLVGEETQYF. In nucleotides, the CDR3 is TGTGCCAGCACCCTAGTCGGGGAAGAGACCCAGTACTTC.

J is TRBJ2-5 and V is TRBV3-1; no clear D gene. The CDR3 is 14 amino acids. Between the trimmed V and J ends, which lost 3 bases and 2 bases, there was a span of 10 bases. The germline CDR1 and CDR2 sequences are LGHDT and YNNKEL (reference sequence). The CDR3 DNA reads TGTGCCAGCAGCCACTTGCGAACACAAGAGACCCAGTACTTC. Translating it yields CASSHLRTQETQYF.

The chain links TRBV30 to TRBJ1-5; D is perhaps TRBD1 (5 bases). Trimming took 4 bases from V and 5 from J, leaving 12 bases between them. Germline V gene data show CDR1 as GTSNPN and CDR2 as SVGIG (reference sequence). The CDR3 has 13 amino acids. The CDR3 loop reads CAWNQGADQPQHF. The DNA of the CDR3 is TGTGCCTGGAATCAAGGGGCCGATCAGCCCCAGCATTTT. The whole variable domain, remainder taken from reference TRBV30 and TRBJ1-5, is SQTIHQWPATLVQPVGSPLSLECTVEGTSNPNLYWYRQAAGRGLQLLFYSVGIGQISSEVPQNLSASRPQDRQFILSSKKLLLSDSGFYLCAWNQGADQPQHFGDGTRLSIL.

The chain joins TRBV7-6 to TRBJ2-7; a weak D match, TRBD1 (6 bases). Per germline, CDR1 SGHVS and CDR2 FNYEAQ. Trimming took 5 bases from V and 0 from J, leaving 14 bases between them. There are 15 residues in the CDR3. Here the CDR3 reads CASSGRQDRSYEQYF. In DNA form, the CDR3 reads TGTGCCAGCAGCGGGAGACAGGACCGCTCCTACGAGCAGTACTTC.

This clonotype was recorded once. The genes are TRBV21-1 and TRBJ2-1; the listed D gene, TRBD1, was not tested against the DNA. TRBV21-1 is a recognized pseudogene. CDR3 length: 15 amino acids. The CDR3, as DNA: TGTGCCAGCAGCACTCAGGGGGACACCTACAATGAGCAGTTCTTC. It is translated as CASSTQGDTYNEQFF.

This chain joins TRBV2 and TRBJ2-5; maybe TRBD1 (5 bases). The germline CDR1 and CDR2 sequences are SNHLY and FYNNEI. The V gene lost 4 bases and the J gene lost 5 bases, with 11 bases spanning the gap. CDR3 size: 13 residues. The CDR3 loop reads CASSVQGVETQYF. CDR3 nucleotide sequence: TGTGCCAGCAGTGTTCAGGGTGTTGAGACCCAGTACTTC.

The chain has TRBV12-3 or TRBV12-4 and TRBJ2-7; D perhaps matches TRBD1 (7 bases). V was clipped by 7 bases and J by 9 bases, with 19 bases between them. The CDR3 has 13 amino acids. Written as DNA, the CDR3 is TGTGCCAGCACCCAAGGGGGGAGGACAGGGCAGTACTTC. It codes for CASTQGGRTGQYF.

This chain links TRBV2 with TRBJ2-7; D not resolved. The CDR3 is 15 residues long. V lost 3 bases and J lost 0, with 12 bases in between. Germline-derived CDR1 and CDR2 are SNHLY and FYNNEI. CDR3 protein: CASSEVTFLSYEQYF. As DNA, the CDR3 is TGTGCCAGCAGTGAGGTTACATTTCTCTCCTACGAGCAGTACTTC.

The rearrangement links TRBV29-1 to TRBJ1-5; 7 nucleotides agree with TRBD1. Germline lookup yields CDR1 SQVTM and CDR2 ANQGSEA. The CDR3 is 13 amino acids. The junction had 3 bases not matched to a gene; V was cut back by 4 bases and J by 3 bases. CDR3 sequence reads: CSVGQGNNQPQHF. The CDR3 DNA follows: TGCAGCGTTGGACAGGGAAACAATCAGCCCCAGCATTTT.

The V gene is TRBV11-2, the J gene TRBJ1-1; D not resolved. Germline V gene lookup returns CDR1 SGHAT and CDR2 FQNNGV. The CDR3 loop spans 15 amino acids. Trimming took 2 bases from V and 1 from J, leaving 11 bases between them. In DNA, the CDR3 is TGTGCCAGCAGCTTATCTGGAACGACGAACACTGAAGCTTTCTTT. Amino acid sequence: CASSLSGTTNTEAFF.

The rearrangement joins TRBV20-1 to TRBJ1-6; 8 positions agree with TRBD1. Trimming took 3 bases from V and 5 from J; bases not matched to a gene: 6. The CDR3 covers 15 residues. From germline, CDR1 is DFQATT and CDR2 SNEGSKA (reference sequence). CDR3 amino acids: CSARSQGAHNSPLHF. CDR3 nucleotides: TGCAGTGCTAGGTCTCAGGGGGCCCATAATTCACCCCTCCACTTT.

The chain uses TRBV15 and TRBJ2-7; 9 positions agree with TRBD1. Germline CDR1 is LNHNV and CDR2 is YYDKDF (reference sequence). J lost 6 bases, V lost 4 bases, and 7 bases had no gene match. The CDR3 totals 14 residues. CDR3 region: CATSNRQGEAEQYF. CDR3 DNA sequence: TGTGCCACCAGCAACCGACAGGGGGAGGCCGAGCAGTACTTC. Filled out from reference TRBV15 and TRBJ2-7, the complete variable domain reads DAMVIQNPRYQVTQFGKPVTLSCSQTLNHNVMYWYQQKSSQAPKLLFHYYDKDFNNEADTPDNFQSRRPNTSFCFLDIRSPGLGDTAMYLCATSNRQGEAEQYFGPGTRLTVT.

The rearrangement links TRBV20-1 to TRBJ2-2; D is perhaps TRBD1 (6 bases). The CDR3 totals 16 residues. Per germline, CDR1 DFQATT and CDR2 SNEGSKA (reference sequence). With 0 bases removed from V and 1 base from J, the gap between germline ends came to 12 bases. The CDR3 here is CSAREIGQMNTGELFF. The CDR3 bases are TGCAGTGCTAGAGAGATCGGACAGATGAACACCGGGGAGCTGTTTTTT.

This chain joins TRBV5-6 and TRBJ2-7; TRBD1 aligns across 10 bases. The CDR3 is 17 residues long. V was pared by 0 bases and J by 0 bases, with 6 bases of the junction left unmatched. Looked up from germline, CDR1 is SGHDT and CDR2 is YYEEEE. The CDR3 is CASSLAGQGPLSYEQYV. The CDR3 DNA sequence: TGTGCCAGCAGCTTGGCGGGACAGGGGCCACTCTCCTACGAGCAGTACGTC.

This chain uses TRBV10-3 with TRBJ1-2; D not certain. Germline V CDR1 and CDR2: ENHRY, SYGVKD. V shed 0 bases and J shed 4 bases, with 3 bases lying between them. The CDR3 has 12 amino acids. The CDR3 loop is CAISESVYGYTF. As DNA, the CDR3 is TGTGCCATCAGTGAGTCAGTCTATGGCTACACCTTC.

V is TRBV4-2 and J is TRBJ1-5; D is possibly TRBD1 (6 bases). This CDR3 contains 17 residues. Germline assignment: CDR1 LGHNA and CDR2 YNFKEQ. V lost 1 base, J lost 1 base, and 14 bases lay in between. The CDR3 sequence: CASSQGRGRSSNQPQHF. As DNA, the CDR3 is TGTGCCAGCAGCCAAGGAAGGGGGAGGTCAAGCAATCAGCCCCAGCATTTT.

Only one count was recorded for this clonotype. The chain has TRBV4-1 and TRBJ1-1; D remains ambiguous. The germline V gene has CDR1 MGHRA and CDR2 YSYEKL. Trimming stripped 0 bases from V and 1 base from J, with 3 bases between. The CDR3 spans 13 residues. The CDR3 sequence is CASSQEQNTEAFF. The CDR3, as DNA: TGCGCCAGCAGCCAAGAACAGAACACTGAAGCTTTCTTT.

The CDR3 nucleotides read TGTGCCAGCAGCCCCCGAAGGGCTAGCGCCGGGGAGCTGTTTTTT. This gives the protein CASSPRRASAGELFF. The rearrangement uses TRBV3-1 and TRBJ2-2, with D possibly TRBD2 on 6 matching bases. V was cut by 4 bases and J by 6 bases, with 15 bases left in between. Germline CDR1 LGHDT, CDR2 YNNKEL (reference sequence). This CDR3 is 15 amino acids long.

The chain carries TRBV29-1 and TRBJ1-6, with D possibly being TRBD1 (5 bases). V shed 7 bases and J shed 9 bases, with 16 bases lying between them. The germline V gene encodes CDR1 SQVTM and CDR2 ANQGSEA. The CDR3 runs 13 residues. CDR3 sequence reads: CSACIGGGSPLHF. CDR3 DNA sequence: TGCAGCGCATGCATTGGGGGAGGTTCACCCCTCCACTTT.

The rearrangement uses TRBV20-1 and TRBJ1-5; D remains ambiguous. CDR1 and CDR2 from the germline V gene are DFQATT and SNEGSKA (reference sequence). The CDR3 contains 13 residues. The V gene lost 1 base and the J gene lost 6 bases, with 10 bases spanning the gap. The CDR3 is CSARVGWRQPQHF. CDR3 DNA sequence: TGCAGTGCTAGAGTGGGGTGGCGTCAGCCCCAGCATTTT.

This clonotype was counted a few times. J is TRBJ2-1 and V is TRBV20-1; the D is unclear. This CDR3 is 10 amino acids long. V shed 5 bases and J shed 10 bases, with 9 bases lying between them. Germline values: CDR1 DFQATT, CDR2 SNEGSKA (reference sequence). The CDR3 loop is CSAFFNEQFF. CDR3 nucleotide sequence: TGCAGTGCTTTTTTTAACGAGCAGTTCTTC.

The J gene is TRBJ2-5, the V gene TRBV15, with TRBD1 identical over 7 bases. Per germline, CDR1 LNHNV and CDR2 YYDKDF (reference sequence). V shed 3 bases and J 2 bases; nucleotides not matched to a gene: 3. CDR3 length: 14 residues. CDR3 sequence: CATSSGTVQETQYF. The CDR3 nucleotides are TGTGCCACCAGCAGCGGGACAGTACAAGAGACCCAGTACTTC. Combining the CDR3 with reference TRBV15 and TRBJ2-5 gives the whole variable domain DAMVIQNPRYQVTQFGKPVTLSCSQTLNHNVMYWYQQKSSQAPKLLFHYYDKDFNNEADTPDNFQSRRPNTSFCFLDIRSPGLGDTAMYLCATSSGTVQETQYFGPGTRLLVL.

The chain uses TRBV30 and TRBJ2-5; 10 bases line up with TRBD1. Germline CDR1 reads GTSNPN; CDR2 reads SVGIG (reference sequence). The CDR3 totals 13 residues. V shed 4 bases and J 4 bases; nucleotides not matched to a gene: 3. CDR3 residues: CAWKTGGGETQYF. In DNA form, the CDR3 reads TGTGCCTGGAAGACAGGGGGCGGAGAGACCCAGTACTTC.

The V call is TRBV29-1, the J call TRBJ2-5, with D maybe TRBD2 (5 bases). V was cut by 5 bases and J by 5 bases, with 18 bases left in between. This CDR3 has 14 amino acids. Germline CDR1 is SQVTM and CDR2 is ANQGSEA. CDR3 nucleotides: TGCAGCGTTACTCACGGAGGAAGCGAGGAGACCCAGTACTTC. This sequence encodes CSVTHGGSEETQYF.

V is TRBV29-1 and J is TRBJ2-2; perhaps TRBD2 as D (6 bases). The germline V gene has CDR1 SQVTM and CDR2 ANQGSEA. The CDR3 spans 16 residues. Trimming left V 5 bases short and J 0 bases short, with 16 bases between. In DNA, the CDR3 is TGCAGCGTTCATGGGGGAGGATCAGCGAACACCGGGGAGCTGTTTTTT. It specifies CSVHGGGSANTGELFF.

The chain couples TRBV7-6 to TRBJ1-1, with 7 bases identical to TRBD1. V lost 5 bases to trimming and J lost 1 base; unmatched junction nucleotides: 4. There are 14 residues in the CDR3. The germline V gene has CDR1 SGHVS and CDR2 FNYEAQ. CDR3 region: CASSMGQSNTEAFF. The CDR3 nucleotides read TGTGCCAGCAGCATGGGACAGTCGAACACTGAAGCTTTCTTT.